What follows describes a single TCR beta chain. Its antigen is undetermined. TCRdb's copy holds only in-frame clones and misses some; the assay was immunoSEQ multiplex PCR. This repertoire shows 150,000 to 200,000 clones, approximately 90% found once; its top ten account for roughly 2.8%. In germline, CDR1 is SGHRS, CDR2 YFSETQ. V was cut by 3 bases and J by 2 bases, with 14 bases left in between. CDR3 size: 15 residues. The sample is drawn from a study of T cell responses to AZD1222 COVID-19 vaccine. At the level of the study: Second-dose schedules of about 4 or about 12 weeks were combined. General study results and limits: Clonal diversity was possibly underestimated, and the donors were mostly white British, with more females.

This sequence was found in an adult in good health. The V gene is TRBV5-1, the J gene TRBJ1-1; D not certain. The sequenced sample was peripheral blood, obtained on day 0 of AZD1222 vaccination. CDR3 DNA: TGCGCCAGCAGCTACCGTCTTGGGGTCAACACTGAAGCTTTCTTT. Its translation: CASSYRLGVNTEAFF.